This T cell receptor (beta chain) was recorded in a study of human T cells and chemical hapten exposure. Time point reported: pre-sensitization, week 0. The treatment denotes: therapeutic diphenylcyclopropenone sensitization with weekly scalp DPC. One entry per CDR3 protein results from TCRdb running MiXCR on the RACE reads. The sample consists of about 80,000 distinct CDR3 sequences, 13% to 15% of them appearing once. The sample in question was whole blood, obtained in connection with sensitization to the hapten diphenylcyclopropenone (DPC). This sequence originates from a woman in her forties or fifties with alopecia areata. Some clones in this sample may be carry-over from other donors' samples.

This CDR3 is CASSSSLAGLGTDTQYF. The CDR3 coding sequence is TGTGCCAGCAGCTCTTCCCTAGCGGGACTAGGCACAGATACGCAGTATTTT. V is TRBV7-9 and J is TRBJ2-3; 9 bases map to TRBD2. The CDR3 consists of 17 residues. Germline V lookup: CDR1 SEHNR, CDR2 FQNEAQ (reference sequence). With V trimmed by 4 bases and J by 1 base, 9 bases remained unmatched.